These T cell receptor beta chains were read from a single sample in a study of cytotoxic CD8 clonotypes in ibrutinib-treated CLL. TCRdb's copy holds only in-frame clones and misses some; the assay was immunoSEQ multiplex PCR. The table has more than 140,000 clones, 70% to 80% seen once. The specimen was PBMCs, collected after 12 months of ibrutinib treatment. The source is a human donor with chronic lymphocytic leukemia. Each CDR3 is given with its conserved first and last residue. Each record gives: V gene, J gene, D gene, clone size, CDR3 protein, CDR3 DNA. D genes are given only for firm matches. Only part of the rows carry a size: once, few, many, or a class if the clone is expanded.

v_call: TRBV7-9; j_call: TRBJ1-4; d_call: TRBD1; clone_size: -; cdr3_aa: CASSYGQEDEKLFF; cdr3_nt: TGTGCCAGCAGCTACGGACAGGAGGACGAAAAACTGTTTTTT
v_call: TRBV6-5; j_call: TRBJ2-3; d_call: -; clone_size: -; cdr3_aa: CASSYSNTDTQYF; cdr3_nt: TGTGCCAGCAGTTACTCCAACACAGATACGCAGTATTTT
v_call: TRBV6-5; j_call: TRBJ1-1; d_call: -; clone_size: -; cdr3_aa: CASSSRGSITEAFF; cdr3_nt: TGTGCCAGCAGTTCGCGGGGGAGCATTACTGAAGCTTTCTTT
v_call: TRBV29-1; j_call: TRBJ2-7; d_call: -; clone_size: -; cdr3_aa: CSVRRVNSYEQYF; cdr3_nt: TGCAGCGTTCGCCGGGTCAATTCCTACGAGCAGTACTTC
v_call: TRBV10-3; j_call: TRBJ2-7; d_call: TRBD1; clone_size: -; cdr3_aa: CAIRAGTGGSYEQYF; cdr3_nt: TGTGCCATCAGAGCCGGGACAGGGGGCTCCTACGAGCAGTACTTC
v_call: TRBV29-1; j_call: TRBJ1-2; d_call: -; clone_size: -; cdr3_aa: CSVERGYGYTF; cdr3_nt: TGCAGCGTTGAAAGGGGATATGGCTACACCTTC
v_call: TRBV11-2; j_call: TRBJ2-7; d_call: -; clone_size: few; cdr3_aa: CASSLDRGAYEQYF; cdr3_nt: TGTGCCAGCAGCTTAGACAGGGGGGCCTACGAGCAGTACTTC
v_call: TRBV27; j_call: TRBJ2-7; d_call: -; clone_size: -; cdr3_aa: CASKAGSYEQYF; cdr3_nt: TGTGCCAGCAAGGCGGGTTCCTACGAGCAGTACTTC
v_call: TRBV5-6; j_call: TRBJ1-2; d_call: TRBD1; clone_size: -; cdr3_aa: CASSAPGQGAGIYGYTF; cdr3_nt: TGTGCCAGCAGCGCTCCCGGACAGGGGGCTGGGATCTATGGCTACACCTTC
v_call: TRBV7-8; j_call: TRBJ2-7; d_call: TRBD1; clone_size: -; cdr3_aa: CASSLTGLAYEQYF; cdr3_nt: TGTGCCAGCAGCCTGACAGGGTTGGCCTACGAGCAGTACTTC
v_call: TRBV28; j_call: TRBJ2-3; d_call: TRBD1; clone_size: -; cdr3_aa: CASRLDRGLADTQYF; cdr3_nt: TGTGCCAGCAGATTGGACAGGGGGCTTGCAGATACGCAGTATTTT
v_call: TRBV11-3; j_call: TRBJ1-1; d_call: -; clone_size: -; cdr3_aa: CASSLQAYTEAFF; cdr3_nt: TGTGCCAGCAGCCTACAGGCCTACACTGAAGCTTTCTTT
v_call: TRBV6-5; j_call: TRBJ2-1; d_call: -; clone_size: -; cdr3_aa: CASSYSIGTNEQFF; cdr3_nt: TGTGCCAGCAGTTACTCGATCGGGACCAATGAGCAGTTCTTC
v_call: TRBV12-5; j_call: TRBJ1-2; d_call: -; clone_size: few; cdr3_aa: CASGSPPNYGYTF; cdr3_nt: TGTGCTAGTGGTTCCCCCCCTAACTATGGCTACACCTTC
v_call: TRBV30; j_call: TRBJ2-7; d_call: -; clone_size: -; cdr3_aa: CAWSVPAYEQYF; cdr3_nt: TGTGCCTGGAGTGTACCAGCCTACGAGCAGTACTTC
v_call: TRBV2; j_call: TRBJ1-5; d_call: TRBD1; clone_size: -; cdr3_aa: CASRGQGVFQPQHF; cdr3_nt: TGTGCCAGCAGGGGACAGGGGGTTTTTCAGCCCCAGCATTTT
v_call: TRBV27; j_call: TRBJ1-4; d_call: -; clone_size: -; cdr3_aa: CASSFGGSNEKLFF; cdr3_nt: TGTGCCAGCAGCTTTGGGGGGTCTAATGAAAAACTGTTTTTT
v_call: TRBV28; j_call: TRBJ2-7; d_call: TRBD2; clone_size: -; cdr3_aa: CATASGRTYEQYF; cdr3_nt: TGTGCCACCGCTAGCGGGAGGACCTACGAGCAGTACTTC
v_call: TRBV13; j_call: TRBJ2-7; d_call: TRBD1; clone_size: once; cdr3_aa: CASSEGQASYEQYF; cdr3_nt: TGTGCCAGCAGCGAGGGACAGGCCTCCTACGAGCAGTACTTC
v_call: TRBV5-1; j_call: TRBJ2-7; d_call: -; clone_size: -; cdr3_aa: CASSLDPGTSLREQYF; cdr3_nt: TGCGCCAGCAGCTTGGACCCCGGGACAAGCCTGCGCGAGCAGTACTTC
v_call: TRBV11-3; j_call: TRBJ1-1; d_call: TRBD1; clone_size: -; cdr3_aa: CASSYGGQGYLNTEAFF; cdr3_nt: TGTGCCAGCAGCTACGGGGGACAGGGGTATCTGAACACTGAAGCTTTCTTT
v_call: TRBV7-2; j_call: TRBJ2-7; d_call: TRBD1; clone_size: -; cdr3_aa: CASSLGTGTGVYEQYF; cdr3_nt: TGTGCCAGCAGCTTAGGAACCGGGACAGGGGTCTACGAGCAGTACTTC
v_call: TRBV5-1; j_call: TRBJ1-2; d_call: TRBD1; clone_size: few; cdr3_aa: CASSKGQRNYGYTF; cdr3_nt: TGCGCCAGCAGCAAGGGACAGAGGAACTATGGCTACACCTTC
v_call: TRBV7-2; j_call: TRBJ1-2; d_call: TRBD1; clone_size: -; cdr3_aa: CASSLGGGGYGYTF; cdr3_nt: TGTGCCAGCAGCTTAGGAGGGGGCGGCTATGGCTACACCTTC
v_call: TRBV13; j_call: TRBJ1-2; d_call: TRBD1; clone_size: few; cdr3_aa: CASSLTGTGGRYGYTF; cdr3_nt: TGTGCCAGCAGCCTAACCGGGACAGGGGGCCGGTATGGCTACACCTTC
v_call: TRBV5-1; j_call: TRBJ2-7; d_call: -; clone_size: -; cdr3_aa: CASRGGPYEQYF; cdr3_nt: TGCGCCAGCAGAGGGGGGCCCTACGAGCAGTACTTC
v_call: TRBV25-1; j_call: TRBJ2-1; d_call: TRBD2; clone_size: once; cdr3_aa: CASSESRLADNEQFF; cdr3_nt: TGTGCCAGCAGTGAATCGCGACTAGCGGACAATGAGCAGTTCTTC
v_call: TRBV18; j_call: TRBJ1-1; d_call: -; clone_size: -; cdr3_aa: CASSPSRDSWGEAFF; cdr3_nt: TGTGCCAGCTCACCATCCAGGGATTCTTGGGGCGAAGCTTTCTTT
v_call: TRBV28; j_call: TRBJ1-6; d_call: -; clone_size: once; cdr3_aa: CASTRGQGNSPLHF; cdr3_nt: TGTGCCAGCACGCGGGGGCAGGGGAATTCACCCCTCCACTTT
v_call: TRBV6-5; j_call: TRBJ2-2; d_call: TRBD2; clone_size: -; cdr3_aa: CASSYPGGTGELFF; cdr3_nt: TGTGCCAGCAGTTACCCCGGGGGGACCGGGGAGCTGTTTTTT
v_call: TRBV9; j_call: TRBJ2-5; d_call: -; clone_size: -; cdr3_aa: CASSVGGSSLQETQYF; cdr3_nt: TGTGCCAGCAGCGTTGGCGGCTCCTCCTTACAAGAGACCCAGTACTTC
v_call: TRBV28; j_call: TRBJ2-7; d_call: TRBD2; clone_size: -; cdr3_aa: CASTAGIEQYF; cdr3_nt: TGTGCCAGCACAGCGGGGATTGAGCAGTACTTC
v_call: TRBV29-1; j_call: TRBJ1-5; d_call: -; clone_size: -; cdr3_aa: CSVTYSESQHF; cdr3_nt: TGCAGCGTTACCTACAGTGAGTCCCAGCATTTT
v_call: TRBV29-1; j_call: TRBJ1-1; d_call: TRBD1; clone_size: -; cdr3_aa: CSVDRDEDTKAFF; cdr3_nt: TGCAGCGTAGACAGGGATGAGGACACTAAAGCTTTCTTT
v_call: TRBV28; j_call: TRBJ1-2; d_call: TRBD1; clone_size: -; cdr3_aa: CASRLQGAFSGYTF; cdr3_nt: TGTGCCAGTCGACTTCAGGGGGCGTTTTCTGGCTACACCTTC
v_call: TRBV20-1; j_call: TRBJ1-2; d_call: -; clone_size: -; cdr3_aa: CSAGGDYGYTF; cdr3_nt: TGCAGTGCTGGGGGGGACTATGGCTACACCTTC
v_call: TRBV29-1; j_call: TRBJ1-1; d_call: -; clone_size: -; cdr3_aa: CSVGRTANTEAFF; cdr3_nt: TGCAGCGTGGGAAGGACAGCGAACACTGAAGCTTTCTTT
v_call: TRBV5-1; j_call: TRBJ1-1; d_call: -; clone_size: -; cdr3_aa: CASSREKGTPYTEAFF; cdr3_nt: TGCGCCAGCAGCAGAGAAAAAGGGACACCCTACACTGAAGCTTTCTTT
v_call: TRBV7-2; j_call: TRBJ1-5; d_call: TRBD1; clone_size: -; cdr3_aa: CASSRDRGNQPQHF; cdr3_nt: TGTGCCAGCAGCCGGGACAGGGGAAATCAGCCCCAGCATTTT
v_call: TRBV19; j_call: TRBJ2-1; d_call: TRBD2; clone_size: -; cdr3_aa: CASSPLGLAGGNEQFF; cdr3_nt: TGTGCCAGTAGTCCCCTAGGACTAGCGGGGGGCAATGAGCAGTTCTTC
v_call: TRBV28; j_call: TRBJ1-3; d_call: -; clone_size: -; cdr3_aa: CASRWGQGPNAGNTIYF; cdr3_nt: TGTGCCAGCAGGTGGGGGCAGGGACCCAACGCTGGAAACACCATATATTTT
v_call: TRBV9; j_call: TRBJ1-2; d_call: -; clone_size: few; cdr3_aa: CASSARQLNYGYTF; cdr3_nt: TGTGCCAGCAGCGCCCGACAGCTTAACTATGGCTACACCTTC
v_call: TRBV7-8; j_call: TRBJ2-1; d_call: -; clone_size: -; cdr3_aa: CASSKQGYGEQFF; cdr3_nt: TGTGCCAGCAGCAAACAGGGATACGGTGAGCAGTTCTTC
v_call: TRBV5-6; j_call: TRBJ2-7; d_call: TRBD1; clone_size: -; cdr3_aa: CASSLNRGSEQYF; cdr3_nt: TGTGCCAGCAGCTTAAACAGGGGAAGCGAGCAGTACTTC
v_call: TRBV5-1; j_call: TRBJ1-1; d_call: -; clone_size: -; cdr3_aa: CASSGGTEAFF; cdr3_nt: TGCGCCAGCAGCGGCGGGACAGAAGCTTTCTTT
v_call: TRBV7-9; j_call: TRBJ2-7; d_call: -; clone_size: -; cdr3_aa: CASSPGTEQYF; cdr3_nt: TGTGCCAGCAGCCCCGGGACCGAGCAGTACTTC
v_call: TRBV18; j_call: TRBJ2-2; d_call: TRBD1; clone_size: -; cdr3_aa: CASSPPTGTGLGTGELFF; cdr3_nt: TGTGCCAGCTCACCACCCACCGGGACAGGGCTTGGCACCGGGGAGCTGTTTTTT
v_call: TRBV27; j_call: TRBJ2-7; d_call: -; clone_size: -; cdr3_aa: CASSWDRSYEQYF; cdr3_nt: TGTGCCAGCAGTTGGGACCGCTCCTACGAGCAGTACTTC
v_call: TRBV7-2; j_call: TRBJ2-7; d_call: -; clone_size: -; cdr3_aa: CASSKVGPSSDEQYF; cdr3_nt: TGTGCCAGCAGCAAGGTCGGCCCCAGCAGTGACGAGCAGTACTTC
v_call: TRBV7-2; j_call: TRBJ2-7; d_call: TRBD2; clone_size: -; cdr3_aa: CASSSTGTSVYEQYF; cdr3_nt: TGTGCCAGCAGCTCGACCGGGACTAGCGTTTACGAGCAGTACTTC
v_call: TRBV15; j_call: TRBJ2-6; d_call: -; clone_size: -; cdr3_aa: CATSRGYFSGANVLTF; cdr3_nt: TGTGCCACCAGCAGAGGATACTTCTCTGGGGCCAACGTCCTGACTTTC
v_call: TRBV6-4; j_call: TRBJ2-2; d_call: -; clone_size: -; cdr3_aa: CASSYSAAATNTGELFF; cdr3_nt: TGTGCCAGCAGTTACTCGGCGGCAGCCACGAACACCGGGGAGCTGTTTTTT
v_call: TRBV5-1; j_call: TRBJ1-1; d_call: -; clone_size: -; cdr3_aa: CASKGEVLAFF; cdr3_nt: TGCGCCAGCAAGGGGGAGGTGCTTGCTTTCTTT
v_call: TRBV7-2; j_call: TRBJ2-1; d_call: -; clone_size: -; cdr3_aa: CASSLGYNEQFF; cdr3_nt: TGTGCCAGCAGCCTTGGATACAATGAGCAGTTCTTC
v_call: TRBV5-4; j_call: TRBJ2-1; d_call: -; clone_size: -; cdr3_aa: CASSLGIERENEQFF; cdr3_nt: TGTGCCAGCAGCTTGGGGATAGAGAGAGAAAATGAGCAGTTCTTC
v_call: TRBV19; j_call: TRBJ1-5; d_call: -; clone_size: -; cdr3_aa: CASSIRGSGANQPQHF; cdr3_nt: TGTGCCAGTAGTATAAGAGGCAGCGGGGCCAATCAGCCCCAGCATTTT
v_call: TRBV5-8; j_call: TRBJ2-3; d_call: -; clone_size: -; cdr3_aa: CASSNRGTDTQYF; cdr3_nt: TGTGCCAGCAGCAACCGGGGCACAGATACGCAGTATTTT
v_call: TRBV19; j_call: TRBJ2-1; d_call: -; clone_size: once; cdr3_aa: CASSIVPIPYNEQFF; cdr3_nt: TGTGCCAGTAGTATTGTACCAATACCATACAATGAGCAGTTCTTC
v_call: TRBV14; j_call: TRBJ1-1; d_call: TRBD1; clone_size: -; cdr3_aa: CASSTQGRTEAFF; cdr3_nt: TGTGCCAGCAGCACACAGGGGAGGACTGAAGCTTTCTTT